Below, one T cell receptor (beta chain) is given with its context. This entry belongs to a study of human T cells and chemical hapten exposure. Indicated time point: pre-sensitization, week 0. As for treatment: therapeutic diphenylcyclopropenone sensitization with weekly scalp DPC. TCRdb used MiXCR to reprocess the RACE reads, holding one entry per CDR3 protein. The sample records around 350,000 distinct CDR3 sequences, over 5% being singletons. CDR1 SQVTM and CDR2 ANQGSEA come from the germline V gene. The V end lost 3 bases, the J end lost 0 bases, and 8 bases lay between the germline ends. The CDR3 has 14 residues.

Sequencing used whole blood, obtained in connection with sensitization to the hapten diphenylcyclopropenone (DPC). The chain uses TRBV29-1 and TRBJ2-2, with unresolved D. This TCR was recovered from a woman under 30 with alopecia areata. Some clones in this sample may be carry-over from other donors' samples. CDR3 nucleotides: TGCAGCGTTGAGAGTAGATCGAACACCGGGGAGCTGTTTTTT. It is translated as CSVESRSNTGELFF.